At least ten counts were recorded for the clone carrying this TCR beta chain. The data stem from a study of T-cell memory formation after mild COVID-19. With 0 bases removed from V and 5 bases from J, the gap between germline ends came to 8 bases. CDR1 is DFQATT and CDR2 is SNEGSKA in the germline V gene (reference sequence). The CDR3 has 13 amino acids. TCRdb re-called the 5' RACE reads through MiXCR, storing one row per CDR3 protein. Of hundreds of thousands of distinct CDR3 sequences listed, less than 25% are singletons. The source material was PBMCs or a T cell subset sorted from them (not recorded which). The TCR comes from an adult woman who had mild COVID-19 (a few samples of this study predate the infection). Cell type and time point are not known. This chain joins TRBV20-1 and TRBJ1-5; a possible D gene is TRBD1 (6 bases). CDR3 DNA sequence: TGCAGTGCTAGAGAACCAGGGGATCAGCCCCAGCATTTT. Residues: CSAREPGDQPQHF.